The TCR beta chain under discussion was sequenced for a study of CD8 T cells in Susac syndrome. Details on this clonotype: Its antigen is unknown.

Sequencing of TCR beta was performed on blood CD8+ T cells and on blood CD4+ T cells. Negative isolation yielded CD8+ and CD4+ T cells; FACS enriched TEMRA cells. Reverse transcription of about 0.45 to 1 ug RNA was performed with random hexamers. Amplification of TCR beta CDR3 used immunoSEQ multiplex PCR across 54 Vbeta and 13 Jbeta. Each CDR3 protein is one row after TCRdb ran MiXCR on the immunoSEQ multiplex PCR reads. The sample lists 65,000 to 85,000 distinct CDR3 sequences, roughly 92% occurring once. CDR3 length: 15 amino acids. J gave up 0 bases and V 7 bases, and 10 bases lay outside the gene matches. Germline loops: CDR1 SQVTM, CDR2 ANQGSEA. Whole-study results and caveats: The greatest CD8+ clonal expansion in Susac occurred in TEMRA cells and in active patients.

The chain employs TRBV29-1 and TRBJ2-3; 7 bases line up with TRBD2. Material for sequencing was CD8+ T cells from PBMCs. This clonotype was obtained from a human donor with Susac syndrome. CDR3 amino acids: CSGGRAGVSTDTQYF. DNA for the CDR3: TGCAGCGGAGGACGTGCGGGGGTTAGCACAGATACGCAGTATTTT.